This TCR beta chain comes out of a study of CD8+ T cells in alopecia areata. Study information: Treatment ran 6 to 18 months, with 6 months of follow-up afterward.

Sequencing templates came from extracted RNA that was reverse transcribed into cDNA. Clones were read by immunoSEQ multiplex PCR, and TCRdb kept only the in-frame ones, dropping some. The sample contains about 180,000 clones, roughly 59% of which appear only once. Per the germline V gene, CDR1 is SGHRS and CDR2 is YFSETQ. The CDR3 spans 13 residues. V was pared by 5 bases and J by 11 bases, with 18 bases between. The rearrangement links TRBV5-1 to TRBJ2-3; a weak D match, TRBD1 (6 bases). Sequencing used CD4+ T cells sorted from blood, obtained at week 0. The receptor was isolated from a human donor with alopecia areata. This CDR3 reads CASRRRSGEGQYF. The CDR3 DNA is TGCGCCAGCAGAAGGCGGTCAGGGGAAGGGCAGTATTTT.